The following is a T cell receptor beta chain sequence with its context. Here immunoSEQ multiplex PCR was the method, and the copy in TCRdb shows in-frame clones only, minus some. The sample includes about 55,000 clones, 85% to 90% of them seen just once. This sample is part of a study of blood T cell repertoires in COVID-19. Study-wide background: Specimens from acute and convalescent COVID-19 originated in the United States, Italy and Spain.

V gave up 6 bases and J gave up 2 bases; unmatched junction bases: 2. The CDR3 has 13 amino acids. Sequenced: peripheral blood. The sequence derives from a man aged 55 to 69 with active COVID-19. V is TRBV12-3 or TRBV12-4 and J is TRBJ1-2; 8 bases map to TRBD1. The CDR3 bases are TGTGCCAGCAGGTGGGACAGGAACTATGGCTACACCTTC. This encodes CASRWDRNYGYTF.